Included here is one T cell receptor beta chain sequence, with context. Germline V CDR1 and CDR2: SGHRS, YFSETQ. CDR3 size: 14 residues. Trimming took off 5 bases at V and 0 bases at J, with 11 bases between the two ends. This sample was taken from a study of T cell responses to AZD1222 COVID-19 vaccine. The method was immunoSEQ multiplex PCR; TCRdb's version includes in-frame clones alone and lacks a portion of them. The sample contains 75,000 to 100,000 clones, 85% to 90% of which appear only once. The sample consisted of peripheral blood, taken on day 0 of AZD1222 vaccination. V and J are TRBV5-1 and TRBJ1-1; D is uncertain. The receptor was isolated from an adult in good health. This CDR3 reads CASRSAQVNTEAFF. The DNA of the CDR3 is TGCGCCAGCAGATCTGCCCAGGTGAACACTGAAGCTTTCTTT.